The source of this T cell receptor (beta chain) is a study of blood T cell repertoires in COVID-19. Study details: The samples span acute and convalescent COVID-19 from the United States, Italy and Spain. The cDNA or gDNA used as material had been derived from T cells, B-cell-depleted T cells, or PBMCs.

Authors' data handling: Reference gene primer amplification gave estimated nucleated cell counts. Clones were sequenced by immunoSEQ multiplex PCR, and TCRdb holds only the in-frame ones, with some missing. The DNA gave D and trimming, while V, J and clone size come from that table. The sample records fewer than 200,000 clones, 87% being singletons. The CDR3 consists of 15 residues. The junction had 7 bases not matched to a gene; V was cut back by 5 bases and J by 7 bases. Germline V gene data show CDR1 as LNHDA and CDR2 as SQIVND (reference sequence). The specimen was peripheral blood. This clonotype was obtained from a man aged 55 to 69 with active or convalescent COVID-19. The chain combines TRBV19 with TRBJ1-6; 8 nucleotides align to TRBD1. The CDR3 DNA is TGTGCCAGTAGTTCGGACAGGGCCGAAAATTCACCCCTCCACTTT. Amino acid sequence: CASSSDRAENSPLHF.